The 5 T cell receptor beta chains below were found in one sample sequenced in a study of cytomegalovirus exposure and HLA in healthy donors. 13 Jbeta primers and 60 Vbeta primers were used for the PCR. TCRdb's copy holds only in-frame clones and misses some; the assay was immunoSEQ multiplex PCR. The sample contains about 140,000 clones, approximately 82% of which appear only once. Sequencing input: PBMCs. These receptors were obtained from a man between 18 and 35 years old in good health and CMV-seropositive.

This clone was picked up many times. The V call is TRBV6-5, the J call TRBJ2-7; 11 nucleotides align to TRBD2. With 4 bases clipped from V and 7 bases from J, the junction kept 12 bases outside the gene matches. The CDR3 is 16 residues long. CDR1 and CDR2 (germline): MNHEY, SVGAGI. CDR3 amino acids: CASSFVLAGGRGEQYF. CDR3 in DNA: TGTGCCAGCAGTTTCGTTTTAGCGGGAGGGCGGGGAGAGCAGTACTTC.

The chain links TRBV2 to TRBJ2-4, with TRBD2 matching 9 bases. Germline V gene data show CDR1 as SNHLY and CDR2 as FYNNEI. The CDR3 has 15 residues. Unmatched junction bases numbered 2, after V lost 4 bases and J lost 1 base. CDR3 protein: CASSGLAVAKNIQYF. CDR3 DNA sequence: TGTGCCAGCAGTGGACTAGCGGTGGCCAAAAACATTCAGTACTTC.

This clone has just a few counts. The CDR3 DNA follows: TGTGCCAGCAGCGTAGGTAGCGGGTTATCTTACGAGCAGTACTTC. Translation: CASSVGSGLSYEQYF. This chain links TRBV9 with TRBJ2-7; 7 positions agree with TRBD2. Looked up from germline, CDR1 is SGDLS and CDR2 is YYNGEE. The V gene end was trimmed by 0 bases and the J gene end by 4 bases; junction bases not matched to a gene: 7. CDR3 length equals 15 residues.

The chain carries TRBV7-9 and TRBJ2-1; TRBD1 aligns across 8 bases. Losses at the gene ends were 5 bases for V and 6 bases for J; bases not matched to a gene: 9. Germline assignment: CDR1 SEHNR and CDR2 FQNEAQ (reference sequence). CDR3 length equals 15 residues. In DNA, the CDR3 is TGTGCCAGCAGCCAGGTGGACAGGGCACCCAATGAGCAGTTCTTC. Translating it yields CASSQVDRAPNEQFF.

This chain connects TRBV7-6 to TRBJ2-7; the D is unclear. In germline, CDR1 is SGHVS, CDR2 FNYEAQ. The CDR3 totals 12 residues. The V end was cut by 2 bases, the J end by 5 bases, with 7 bases between. DNA of the CDR3: TGTGCCAGCAGCTTACTTCTTGACGAGCAGTACTTC. Encoded protein: CASSLLLDEQYF.